Following are 15 T cell receptor beta chains from one sample sequenced in a study of blood T cell repertoires in COVID-19. TCRdb keeps only in-frame clones here, not all; method: immunoSEQ multiplex PCR. The repertoire includes about 150,000 clones, around 90% of them detected once, and 4% sits in the top ten. Input material: PBMCs or T cells enriched from blood (not recorded which). The receptors derive from a woman aged 35 to 49 who had been exposed to COVID-19.

Only one count was recorded for this clone. This rearrangement joins TRBV5-6 to TRBJ1-2, with 8 bases that match TRBD1. The CDR3 spans 15 residues. V dropped 0 bases and J dropped 7; count of bases not matched to a gene: 8. Germline assignment: CDR1 SGHDT and CDR2 YYEEEE. The CDR3 region is CASSLVKDRVTGYTF. In DNA form, the CDR3 reads TGTGCCAGCAGCTTGGTTAAGGACAGGGTAACTGGCTACACCTTC.

The chain employs TRBV27 and TRBJ2-3; D is unclear. The CDR3 consists of 15 residues. Germline-derived CDR1 and CDR2 are MNHEY and SMNVEV (reference sequence). The V end was cut by 3 bases, the J end by 1 base, with 11 bases between. CDR3 amino acids: CASSFKFSGTDTQYF. CDR3 in DNA: TGTGCCAGCAGTTTTAAGTTCTCGGGCACAGATACGCAGTATTTT.

V gene TRBV19 combines with J gene TRBJ1-5, with D possibly matching TRBD1 (5 bases). The germline V gene encodes CDR1 LNHDA and CDR2 SQIVND (reference sequence). CDR3 length equals 20 residues. The V end was cut by 0 bases, the J end by 0 bases, with 21 bases between. Here the CDR3 reads CASSIDARVGAQYSNQPQHF. The CDR3 DNA is TGTGCCAGTAGTATAGATGCCAGGGTTGGGGCCCAATATAGCAATCAGCCCCAGCATTTT.

This chain joins TRBV30 and TRBJ2-5, with 7 bases aligning to TRBD1. Per germline, CDR1 GTSNPN and CDR2 SVGIG (reference sequence). The CDR3 runs to 18 residues. V gave up 3 bases and J gave up 4 bases; unmatched junction bases: 20. CDR3 sequence reads: CAWSPRQGPQPRRETQYF. The CDR3 bases are TGTGCCTGGAGCCCAAGACAGGGTCCGCAACCGCGTAGAGAGACCCAGTACTTC. The variable domain in full, completed from reference TRBV30 and TRBJ2-5, reads SQTIHQWPATLVQPVGSPLSLECTVEGTSNPNLYWYRQAAGRGLQLLFYSVGIGQISSEVPQNLSASRPQDRQFILSSKKLLLSDSGFYLCAWSPRQGPQPRRETQYFGPGTRLLVL.

J is TRBJ2-3 and V is TRBV11-2, with 7 bases matching TRBD1. This CDR3 is built from 16 residues. After removal of 4 bases from V and 0 bases from J, the junction contained 7 bases not matched to a gene. The V gene's germline CDR1 is SGHAT and CDR2 FQNNGV. In DNA, the CDR3 is TGTGCCAGCAGCTCACATGGGACAGCTAGCACAGATACGCAGTATTTT. Residues: CASSSHGTASTDTQYF.

The J gene is TRBJ1-6, the V gene TRBV25-1, with D possibly TRBD1 on 6 matching bases. Germline CDR1 MGHDK, CDR2 SYGVNS. The V gene lost 5 bases and the J gene lost 7 bases, with 15 bases spanning the gap. There are 15 residues in the CDR3. CDR3 amino acids: CASSTSLGQNSPLHF. The CDR3 nucleotides are TGTGCCAGCAGTACCTCTTTGGGACAAAATTCACCCCTCCACTTT.

The genes are TRBV29-1 and TRBJ2-5; the D is unclear. The CDR3 totals 12 residues. The V gene's germline CDR1 is SQVTM and CDR2 ANQGSEA. Trimming pared 7 bases from V and 5 bases from J, leaving 14 bases between. DNA of the CDR3: TGCAGCGCCGAAACAGAAATGGAGACCCAGTACTTC. Amino acids: CSAETEMETQYF.

The V gene is TRBV6-2 or TRBV6-3, the J gene TRBJ2-3; 8 bases line up with TRBD2. Per germline, CDR1 MNHEY and CDR2 SVGEGT. Germline trimming cut 4 bases from V and 1 base from J; bases unmatched to any gene: 7. The CDR3 totals 16 residues. DNA of the CDR3: TGTGCCAGCAGTTCATGGGTAGCGGGGCGCACAGATACGCAGTATTTT. Its translation: CASSSWVAGRTDTQYF.

The chain is built from TRBV5-1 and TRBJ1-5; tentatively, D is TRBD1 (5 bases). The V end was cut by 4 bases, the J end by 4 bases, with 15 bases between. Germline V gene sequence: CDR1 SGHRS, CDR2 YFSETQ. The CDR3 length is 15 residues. The CDR3 sequence: CASSPGLGVNQPQHF. The CDR3 nucleotides read TGCGCCAGCAGCCCTGGCTTAGGGGTGAATCAGCCCCAGCATTTT. Full variable domain (rest looked up from reference TRBV5-1 and TRBJ1-5): KAGVTQTPRYLIKTRGQQVTLSCSPISGHRSVSWYQQTPGQGLQFLFEYFSETQRNKGNFPGRFSGRQFSNSRSEMNVSTLELGDSALYLCASSPGLGVNQPQHFGDGTRLSIL.

The chain is built from TRBV28 and TRBJ1-5; D is possibly TRBD1 (6 bases). The V gene lost 5 bases and the J gene lost 6 bases, with 17 bases spanning the gap. The CDR3 sequence is 15 residues long. CDR1 and CDR2 (germline): MDHEN, SYDVKM. This CDR3 reads CASSGTGPTGQPQHF. The CDR3, as DNA: TGTGCCAGCAGTGGCACAGGGCCGACCGGTCAGCCCCAGCATTTT.

The CDR3 is CATRTGGNQPQHF. The CDR3 nucleotides read TGTGCCACCCGGACAGGAGGCAATCAGCCCCAGCATTTT. The chain couples TRBV28 to TRBJ1-5; TRBD1 aligns across 7 bases. The trim removed 10 bases at V and 2 bases at J, leaving 5 bases unmatched. CDR1 is MDHEN, CDR2 SYDVKM, per germline. The CDR3 runs to 13 residues.

This clone was observed a few times. The gene calls are TRBV5-5 and TRBJ2-7, with 7 bases that match TRBD1. The CDR3 has 12 amino acids. Germline loops: CDR1 SGHKS, CDR2 YYEKEE (reference sequence). J lost 4 bases, V lost 5 bases, and 3 bases had no gene match. CDR3 sequence reads: CASSQQGYEQYF. As DNA, the CDR3 is TGTGCCAGCAGTCAACAGGGGTACGAGCAGTACTTC. Full variable domain (outside the CDR3, taken from reference TRBV5-5 and TRBJ2-7): DAGVTQSPTHLIKTRGQQVTLRCSPISGHKSVSWYQQVLGQGPQFIFQYYEKEERGRGNFPDRFSARQFPNYSSELNVNALLLGDSALYLCASSQQGYEQYFGPGTRLTVT.

J is TRBJ1-1 and V is TRBV7-9, with TRBD1 matching 7 bases. V was pared by 5 bases and J by 1 base, with 7 bases of the junction left unmatched. The V gene's germline CDR1 is SEHNR and CDR2 FQNEAQ (reference sequence). This CDR3 is 15 amino acids long. CDR3 region: CASSPGDRQNTEAFF. The CDR3 region has the DNA TGTGCCAGCAGCCCCGGGGACAGACAGAACACTGAAGCTTTCTTT. The entire variable domain, with the rest obtained from reference TRBV7-9 and TRBJ1-1, is as follows: DTGVSQNPRHKITKRGQNVTFRCDPISEHNRLYWYRQTLGQGPEFLTYFQNEAQLEKSRLLSDRFSAERPKGSFSTLEIQRTEQGDSAMYLCASSPGDRQNTEAFFGQGTRLTVV.

V is TRBV19 and J is TRBJ1-5, with D perhaps matching TRBD1 (6 bases). The germline CDR1 and CDR2 sequences are LNHDA and SQIVND (reference sequence). This CDR3 spans 13 amino acids. The germline V and J ends were trimmed by 8 bases and 3 bases, with 11 bases remaining between them. Here the CDR3 DNA reads TGTGCCAGTGCGTGGGACACCAATCAGCCCCAGCATTTT. It encodes CASAWDTNQPQHF.

This sequence joins TRBV9 and TRBJ2-3; 8 bases are a match to TRBD1. The V and J ends lost 4 bases and 0 bases, in that order; junction bases with no gene match: 4. The CDR3 is 15 residues long. CDR1 and CDR2 (germline): SGDLS, YYNGEE. The CDR3, as DNA: TGTGCCAGCAGCTCTGACAGGGGAAGCACAGATACGCAGTATTTT. It specifies CASSSDRGSTDTQYF.